This TCR beta chain was found in a study of T-cell memory formation after mild COVID-19. The overall study: Clustering of TCRs was largely donor specific.

TCRdb reprocessed the 5' RACE reads via MiXCR and lists one record per CDR3 protein. The profile shows a few hundred thousand distinct CDR3 sequences, over 13% of them singletons. Comment on this clonotype: As yet, its antigen is unknown.

Study results and limitations: Within pre-infection memory, some responding clones were found, suggesting cross-reactive memory joined. Clones that got smaller from day 15 to 85 had even CD4/CD8, while clones growing later tipped toward CD4+. Among clones peaking at day 37 in the second wave, SARS-CoV-2 specificity remained unconfirmed.

Sequenced: PBMCs or a T cell subset sorted from them (not recorded which). The clonotype originates from a man aged 18 to 30 who had mild COVID-19 (a few samples of this study predate the infection). Cell type and time point are not known.

The CDR3 loop reads CASSADGPYEQYF. Written as DNA, the CDR3 is TGTGCCAGCAGCGCCGACGGCCCCTACGAGCAGTACTTC. The V gene is TRBV7-2, the J gene TRBJ2-7; D is undetermined. Germline CDR1 SGHTA, CDR2 FQGNSA. The V end lost 5 bases, the J end lost 2 bases, and 10 bases lay between the germline ends. The CDR3 loop spans 13 amino acids.